This T cell receptor beta chain is from a study of response to subunit inactivated influenza vaccine. TCRdb independently ran MiXCR on the RT-PCR reads; one entry per CDR3 protein. The repertoire consists of around 750,000 distinct CDR3 sequences, with around 20% occurring once and the leading ten covering about 10%. CDR3 length: 13 amino acids. The germline gives CDR1 DFQATT, CDR2 SNEGSKA (reference sequence). V was clipped by 3 bases and J by 8 bases, with 16 bases between them. V is TRBV20-1 and J is TRBJ1-1, with a weak D call TRBD1 (5 bases). The clonotype comes from a man aged 50 to 60 who received an inactivated influenza vaccine. The material sequenced was PBMCs from blood, taken about 5 days after vaccination. CDR3 DNA: TGCAGTGCTAGTGGTTGGCAGGGTGAGGAAGCTTTCTTT. Its protein is CSASGWQGEEAFF.